Below are 5 T cell receptor beta chains sequenced from a single sample in a study of T cells in localized non-small cell lung cancer. The protocol was immunoSEQ multiplex PCR, while the TCRdb copy is restricted to in-frame clones and leaves out a portion. Among approximately 20,000 clones listed, roughly 83% were seen once. The sequencing here drew on peripheral blood, taken before any cancer treatment. These TCRs come from a man between 35 and 75 years old with stage I lung adenocarcinoma.

This clone was counted a single time. The rearrangement uses TRBV18 and TRBJ2-1, with TRBD1 identical over 10 bases. The germline gives CDR1 KGHSH, CDR2 LQKENI. V lost 6 bases, J lost 5 bases, and 1 base stayed unmatched. This CDR3 is 13 amino acids long. CDR3 loop: CASSGQGDNEQFF. The CDR3 nucleotides are TGTGCCAGCTCCGGACAGGGGGACAATGAGCAGTTCTTC.

The chain carries TRBV15 and TRBJ1-6, with D unclear. The germline V gene encodes CDR1 LNHNV and CDR2 YYDKDF (reference sequence). This CDR3 has 15 residues. Between the trimmed V and J ends, which lost 0 bases and 5 bases, there was a span of 8 bases. CDR3 sequence (DNA): TGTGCCACCAGCAGAGAAGTGACTAATAATTCACCCCTCCACTTT. Translating gives CATSREVTNNSPLHF.

This rearrangement joins TRBV7-9 to TRBJ2-6; D is undetermined. The CDR3 extends over 15 amino acids. Trimming took 3 bases from V and 0 from J, leaving 6 bases between them. Germline-derived CDR1 and CDR2 are SEHNR and FQNEAQ (reference sequence). The DNA for the CDR3 is TGTGCCAGCAGCTTTAGTGTCTCTGGGGCCAACGTCCTGACTTTC. As protein: CASSFSVSGANVLTF.

The rearrangement links TRBV30 to TRBJ2-2; a weak D match, TRBD1 (5 bases). V was clipped by 4 bases and J by 0 bases, with 9 bases between them. This CDR3 region has 14 residues. Germline lookup yields CDR1 GTSNPN and CDR2 SVGIG (reference sequence). CDR3 sequence (DNA): TGTGCCTGGACAGGGTTTTCGAACACCGGGGAGCTGTTTTTT. Translated, it gives CAWTGFSNTGELFF. Drawing the rest from reference TRBV30 and TRBJ2-2, the complete variable domain is SQTIHQWPATLVQPVGSPLSLECTVEGTSNPNLYWYRQAAGRGLQLLFYSVGIGQISSEVPQNLSASRPQDRQFILSSKKLLLSDSGFYLCAWTGFSNTGELFFGEGSRLTVL.

The V and J genes are TRBV6-1 and TRBJ1-1; D might be TRBD1 (6 bases). This CDR3 is built from 17 residues. V was pared by 3 bases and J by 3 bases, with 20 bases between. The germline CDR1 and CDR2 sequences are MNHNS and SASEGT. The CDR3 region is CASSDPDSREWDTEAFF. The CDR3 DNA reads TGTGCCAGCAGTGACCCGGACAGCCGAGAATGGGACACTGAAGCTTTCTTT.